This paragraph covers one T cell receptor (beta chain) sequence. Enrolled during active infection, Seattle patients were then followed longitudinally. In the authors' workflow: Estimated nucleated cell counts came from reference gene primer amplification. Clones were read by immunoSEQ multiplex PCR, and TCRdb kept only the in-frame ones, dropping some. V, J and clone size reflect that table, while D and trimming were determined from the DNA. The sample comprises some 300,000 clones, about 86% of which are singletons, and about 12% rests with the top ten. V was trimmed by 2 bases and J by 7 bases, leaving 18 bases between them. The germline gives CDR1 LNHDA, CDR2 SQIVND (reference sequence). This CDR3 is built from 16 residues. This record belongs to a study of blood T cell repertoires in COVID-19. Study information: Researchers got acute and convalescent COVID-19 samples from the United States, Italy and Spain. PBMCs, B-cell-depleted T cells, or T cells were the source of the cDNA or gDNA that made up the material.

Sequencing was carried out using peripheral blood. The TCR originated in a woman aged 70-85 years with COVID-19, enrolled during active disease. The chain uses TRBV19 and TRBJ1-3; D remains unclear. The CDR3 protein is CASSIFATGTGNTIYF. The CDR3 DNA reads TGTGCCAGTAGTATATTTGCGACCGGAACCGGGAACACCATATATTTT. Filled out from reference TRBV19 and TRBJ1-3, the complete variable domain reads DGGITQSPKYLFRKEGQNVTLSCEQNLNHDAMYWYRQDPGQGLRLIYYSQIVNDFQKGDIAEGYSVSREKKESFPLTVTSAQKNPTAFYLCASSIFATGTGNTIYFGEGSWLTVV.